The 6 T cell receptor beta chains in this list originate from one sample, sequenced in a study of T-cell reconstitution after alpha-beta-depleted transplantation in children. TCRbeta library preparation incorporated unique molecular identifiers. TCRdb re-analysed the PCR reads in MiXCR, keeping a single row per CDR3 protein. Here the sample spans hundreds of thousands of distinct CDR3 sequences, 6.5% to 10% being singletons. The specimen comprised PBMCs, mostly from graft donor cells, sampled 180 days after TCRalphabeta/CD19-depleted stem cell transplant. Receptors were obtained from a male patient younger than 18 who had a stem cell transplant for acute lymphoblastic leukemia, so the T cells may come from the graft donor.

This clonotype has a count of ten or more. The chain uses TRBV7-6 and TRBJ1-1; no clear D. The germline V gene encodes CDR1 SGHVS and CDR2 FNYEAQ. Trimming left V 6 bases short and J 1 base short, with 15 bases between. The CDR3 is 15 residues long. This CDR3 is CASSVDGQRNTEAFF. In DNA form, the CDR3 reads TGTGCCAGCAGTGTAGACGGGCAGAGGAACACTGAAGCTTTCTTT.

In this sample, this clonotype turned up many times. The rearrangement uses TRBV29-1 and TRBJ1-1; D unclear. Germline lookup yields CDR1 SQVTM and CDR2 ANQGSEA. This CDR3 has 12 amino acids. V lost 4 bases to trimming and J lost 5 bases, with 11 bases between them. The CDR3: CSVAGFETEAFF. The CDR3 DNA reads TGCAGCGTTGCTGGGTTTGAGACTGAAGCTTTCTTT.

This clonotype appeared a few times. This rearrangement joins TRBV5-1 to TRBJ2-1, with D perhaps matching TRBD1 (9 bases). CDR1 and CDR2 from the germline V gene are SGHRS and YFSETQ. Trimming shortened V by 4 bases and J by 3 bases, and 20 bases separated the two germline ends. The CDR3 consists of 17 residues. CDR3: CASSPPGGDRVYNEQFF. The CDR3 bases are TGCGCCAGCAGCCCCCCGGGGGGGGACAGGGTCTACAATGAGCAGTTCTTC.

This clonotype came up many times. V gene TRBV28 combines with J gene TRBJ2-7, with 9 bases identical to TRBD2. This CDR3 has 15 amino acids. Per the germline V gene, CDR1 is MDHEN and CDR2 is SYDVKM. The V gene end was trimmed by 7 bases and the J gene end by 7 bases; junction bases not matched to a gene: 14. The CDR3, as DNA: TGTGCCAGCATCGGGGAGGCGAGCGGGAGGCGGGAGCAGTACTTC. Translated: CASIGEASGRREQYF.

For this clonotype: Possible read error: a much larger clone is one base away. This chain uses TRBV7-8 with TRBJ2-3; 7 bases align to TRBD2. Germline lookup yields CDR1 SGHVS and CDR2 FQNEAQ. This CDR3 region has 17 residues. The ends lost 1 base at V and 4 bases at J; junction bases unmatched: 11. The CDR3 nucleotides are TGTGCCAGCAGCTTAGGGAAACTAGTCACTAGCGCAGATACGCAGTATTTT. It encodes CASSLGKLVTSADTQYF.

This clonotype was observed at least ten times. DNA of the CDR3: TGTGCCAGCAGCTCGAAGCGGGGAAAATACTATGGCTACACCTTC. It encodes CASSSKRGKYYGYTF. The chain links TRBV7-9 to TRBJ1-2; D is unclear. Germline CDR1 is SEHNR and CDR2 is FQNEAQ (reference sequence). V was shortened by 4 bases and J by 3 bases, with 15 bases between the two germline ends. There are 15 residues in the CDR3.